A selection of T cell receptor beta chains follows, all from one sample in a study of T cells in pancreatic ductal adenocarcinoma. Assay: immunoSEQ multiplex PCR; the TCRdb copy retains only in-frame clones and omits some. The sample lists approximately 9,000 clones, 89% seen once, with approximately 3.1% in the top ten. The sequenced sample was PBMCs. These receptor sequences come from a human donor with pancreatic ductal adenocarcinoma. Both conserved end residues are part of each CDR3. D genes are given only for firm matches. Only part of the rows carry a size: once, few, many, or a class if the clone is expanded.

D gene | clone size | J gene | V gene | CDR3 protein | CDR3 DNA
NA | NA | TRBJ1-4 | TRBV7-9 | CASSLQQDLKLFF | TGTGCCAGCAGCCTACAACAGGATCTAAAACTGTTTTTT
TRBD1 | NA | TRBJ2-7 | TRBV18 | CASSPRQGAYEQYF | TGTGCCAGCTCACCAAGGCAGGGGGCCTACGAGCAGTACTTC
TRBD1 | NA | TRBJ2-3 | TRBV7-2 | CASSLAGQGTDTQYF | TGTGCCAGCAGCTTAGCCGGACAGGGCACAGATACGCAGTATTTT
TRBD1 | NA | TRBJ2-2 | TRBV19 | CASSIGQVNTGELFF | TGTGCCAGTAGTATCGGACAGGTGAACACCGGGGAGCTGTTTTTT
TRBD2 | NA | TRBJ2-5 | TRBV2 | CATKGLVGETQYF | TGTGCCACCAAGGGACTAGTGGGAGAGACCCAGTACTTC
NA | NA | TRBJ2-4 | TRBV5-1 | CASSLDRGRRGDIQYF | TGCGCCAGCAGCTTGGACAGGGGACGGCGCGGGGACATTCAGTACTTC
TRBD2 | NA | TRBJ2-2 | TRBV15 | CATSRDNSGGYTGELFF | TGTGCCACCAGCAGAGACAATAGCGGGGGGTACACCGGGGAGCTGTTTTTT
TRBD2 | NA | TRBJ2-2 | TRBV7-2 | CASSSTSGMNTGELFF | TGTGCCAGCAGCTCTACTAGCGGAATGAACACCGGGGAGCTGTTTTTT
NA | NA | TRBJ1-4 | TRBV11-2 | CASSHIATNEKLFF | TGTGCCAGCAGTCATATAGCAACTAATGAAAAACTGTTTTTT
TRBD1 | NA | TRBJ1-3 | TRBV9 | CASSAGTAGNTIYF | TGTGCCAGCAGCGCCGGGACAGCTGGAAACACCATATATTTT
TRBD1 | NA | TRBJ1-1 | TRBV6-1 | CASVRDRAKAFF | TGTGCCAGCGTCCGGGACAGGGCTAAAGCTTTCTTT
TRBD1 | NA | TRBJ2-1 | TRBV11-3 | CASSLQGETYNEQFF | TGTGCCAGCAGCTTACAGGGGGAAACCTACAATGAGCAGTTCTTC
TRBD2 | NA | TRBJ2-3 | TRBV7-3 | CASSFTSGETDTQYF | TGTGCCAGCAGCTTTACTAGCGGGGAAACAGATACGCAGTATTTT
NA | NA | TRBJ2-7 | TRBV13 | CASSLGAGPEQYF | TGTGCCAGCAGCTTAGGCGCAGGGCCCGAGCAGTACTTC
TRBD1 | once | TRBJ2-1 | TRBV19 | CASSGGQGSNYNEQFF | TGTGCCAGTAGTGGGGGACAGGGTTCGAACTACAATGAGCAGTTCTTC
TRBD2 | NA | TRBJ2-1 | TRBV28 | CASSRTSGSSYNEQFF | TGTGCCAGCAGTAGGACTAGCGGGAGCTCCTACAATGAGCAGTTCTTC
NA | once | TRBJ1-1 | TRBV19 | CASSISIAGTEAFF | TGTGCCAGTAGTATAAGTATTGCGGGGACTGAAGCTTTCTTT
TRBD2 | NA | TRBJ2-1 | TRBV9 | CASSVGTSLGEQFF | TGTGCCAGCAGCGTGGGGACTAGTCTCGGTGAGCAGTTCTTC
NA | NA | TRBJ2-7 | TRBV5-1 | CASRLQSSYEQYF | TGCGCCAGCAGATTACAGAGCTCCTACGAGCAGTACTTC
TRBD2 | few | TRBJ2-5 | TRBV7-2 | CASSFRRVAGVETQYF | TGTGCCAGCAGCTTTAGGCGGGTAGCGGGAGTGGAGACCCAGTACTTC
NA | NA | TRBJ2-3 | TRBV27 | CASSFQGITDTQYF | TGTGCCAGCAGTTTTCAGGGGATCACAGATACGCAGTATTTT
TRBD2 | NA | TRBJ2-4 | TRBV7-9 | CASSHRTSGGRNIQYF | TGTGCCAGCAGCCACCGGACTAGCGGGGGAAGGAACATTCAGTACTTC
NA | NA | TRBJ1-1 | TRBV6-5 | CASRGTLRNTEAFF | TGTGCCAGCAGGGGGACACTGAGGAACACTGAAGCTTTCTTT
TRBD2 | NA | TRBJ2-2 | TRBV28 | CASKPSGRAGTGELFF | TGTGCCAGCAAACCTAGCGGGAGGGCCGGAACCGGGGAGCTGTTTTTT
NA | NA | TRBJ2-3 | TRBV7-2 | CASSLNAGNTDTQYF | TGTGCCAGCAGCTTAAACGCGGGAAACACAGATACGCAGTATTTT
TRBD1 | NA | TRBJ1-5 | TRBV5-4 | CASSSTGGASNQPQHF | TGTGCCAGCAGCTCGACAGGGGGCGCAAGCAATCAGCCCCAGCATTTT